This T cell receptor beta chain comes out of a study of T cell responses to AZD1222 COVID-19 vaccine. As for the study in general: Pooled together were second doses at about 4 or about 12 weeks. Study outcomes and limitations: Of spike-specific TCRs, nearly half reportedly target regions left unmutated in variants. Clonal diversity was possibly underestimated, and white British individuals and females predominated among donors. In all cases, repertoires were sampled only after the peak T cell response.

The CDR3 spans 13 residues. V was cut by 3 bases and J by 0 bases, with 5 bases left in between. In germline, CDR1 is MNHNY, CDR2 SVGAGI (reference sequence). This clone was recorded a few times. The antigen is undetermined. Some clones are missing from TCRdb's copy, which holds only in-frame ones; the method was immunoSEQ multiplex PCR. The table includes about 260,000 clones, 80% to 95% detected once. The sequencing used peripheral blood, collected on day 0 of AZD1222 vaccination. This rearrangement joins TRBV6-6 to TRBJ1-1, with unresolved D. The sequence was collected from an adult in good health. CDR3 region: CASSYSVNTEAFF. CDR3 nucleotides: TGTGCCAGCAGTTATTCAGTGAACACTGAAGCTTTCTTT.